Shown below are 25 T cell receptor beta chains from a single sample sequenced in a study of T cell clusters in autoimmune cytopenias. One tube held mixed TRB-A and TRB-B primer pools for touch-down PCR. From the multiplex PCR reads, TCRdb lists one entry per CDR3 protein and no DNA. The specimen's table records 5,500 to 6,500 distinct CDR3 sequences. TRB was amplified from approximately 250 ng of peripheral blood genomic DNA per sample. This sample also belongs to another study, concerning T cell repertoires in aging, cancer and after chemotherapy.

The specimen sequenced was peripheral blood. These receptors all come from a human donor in good health.

The V call is TRBV4-1, the J call TRBJ1-4. The length of the CDR3 is 15 residues. Germline V lookup: CDR1 MGHRA, CDR2 YSYEKL. The CDR3 loop reads CASSQDGTTNEKLFF.

The chain couples TRBV7-2 to TRBJ1-2. The CDR3 runs to 14 residues. CDR1 is SGHTA and CDR2 is FQGNSA in the germline V gene. CDR3 loop: CASSLNSLVGGYTF. Full variable domain (outside the CDR3, taken from reference TRBV7-2 and TRBJ1-2): GAGVSQSPSNKVTEKGKDVELRCDPISGHTALYWYRQSLGQGLEFLIYFQGNSAPDKSGLPSDRFSAERTGGSVSTLTIQRTQQEDSAVYLCASSLNSLVGGYTFGSGTRLTVV.

V and J are TRBV20-1 and TRBJ2-3; TCRdb calls TRBD1, which cannot be checked without DNA. The CDR3 loop spans 18 amino acids. Germline V gene sequence: CDR1 DFQATT, CDR2 SNEGSKA (reference sequence). CDR3 region: CSARGGQGRLASTDTQYF.

The chain uses TRBV19 and TRBJ2-5; the D call of TRBD1 rests on TCRdb alone, since no DNA is present to check it. This CDR3 spans 17 amino acids. Germline loops: CDR1 LNHDA, CDR2 SQIVND (reference sequence). CDR3 in amino acids: CACASSPDTTGPETQYF.

Judged by frequency, this clonotype is medium-sized. The chain links TRBV19 to TRBJ1-4; with no DNA, the TCRdb D assignment of TRBD1 cannot be verified. The CDR3 runs to 14 residues. CDR1 LNHDA and CDR2 SQIVND come from the germline V gene (reference sequence). CDR3: CASSPDRGDEKLFF.

By frequency, this clonotype registers medium-sized. The V call is TRBV12-3 or TRBV12-4, the J call TRBJ2-3; with no DNA, the TCRdb D assignment of TRBD1 cannot be verified. The CDR3 has 14 residues. This CDR3 reads CASTPQQSADTQYF.

This clonotype is called medium-sized (0.01 to 0.1%) based on its frequency. This chain joins TRBV19 and TRBJ1-5; checking the TCRdb D call of TRBD1 is not possible without DNA. Germline V gene sequence: CDR1 LNHDA, CDR2 SQIVND (reference sequence). This CDR3 comprises 17 residues. The CDR3 sequence: CASSMGQGVKSNQPQHF.

By frequency, this clonotype is medium-sized. This chain connects TRBV18 to TRBJ2-2; no DNA is available, so the TRBD2 call from TCRdb remains unchecked. Germline V CDR1 and CDR2: KGHSH, LQKENI. This CDR3 is built from 17 residues. This CDR3 reads CASSPFTSGGNTGELFF.

V is TRBV7-3 and J is TRBJ2-3; TCRdb lists TRBD2, though no DNA is available to test this call. CDR1 SGHTA and CDR2 FQGTGA come from the germline V gene. The CDR3 loop spans 14 amino acids. CDR3 protein: CASSLRTSEDTQYF.

J is TRBJ1-2 and V is TRBV6-2 or TRBV6-3; there is no DNA to check the TCRdb D call of TRBD1. This CDR3 has 15 residues. Germline V gives CDR1 MNHEY, CDR2 SVGEGT. This chain's CDR3 is CASSYLGTAWDGYTF.

This clonotype is deemed medium-sized (0.01 to 0.1%) by its frequency. The chain is built from TRBV6-5 and TRBJ2-7; without DNA, the TCRdb call of TRBD1 cannot be checked. This CDR3 has 14 amino acids. CDR1 is MNHEY and CDR2 is SVGAGI in the germline V gene. CDR3 loop: CASHGQMGSYEQYF.

This clonotype is medium-sized (0.01 to 0.1%) by frequency. The V call is TRBV6-5, the J call TRBJ2-1; TCRdb gives TRBD1 as the D gene, but with no DNA this cannot be confirmed. This CDR3 has 15 amino acids. Germline V gene sequence: CDR1 MNHEY, CDR2 SVGAGI. The CDR3 loop reads CASSPTGGEYVEQFF.

The J gene is TRBJ2-2, the V gene TRBV30; the D gene TCRdb calls, TRBD1, cannot be checked with no DNA. This CDR3 has 14 amino acids. Germline-derived CDR1 and CDR2 are GTSNPN and SVGIG (reference sequence). The CDR3 sequence is CAGRDRVGSGELFF.

The chain combines TRBV7-9 with TRBJ1-3; TCRdb names TRBD1, which stays unverified in the absence of DNA. The CDR3 length is 17 residues. Germline CDR1 and CDR2: SEHNR and FQNEAQ (reference sequence). This CDR3 reads CASSLSKRPGSGNTIYF.

V gene TRBV20-1 combines with J gene TRBJ1-5. Per the germline V gene, CDR1 is DFQATT and CDR2 is SNEGSKA (reference sequence). The CDR3 loop spans 13 amino acids. CDR3 sequence: CSARRQGNQPQHF.

This chain connects TRBV6-6 to TRBJ1-5; TCRdb designates TRBD1, a call that cannot be tested without DNA. CDR1 and CDR2 (germline): MNHNY, SVGAGI (reference sequence). The CDR3 length is 12 residues. The CDR3 loop reads CASSKQDQPQHF.

Judged by frequency, this clonotype is medium-sized. The V call is TRBV6-6, the J call TRBJ2-3; TCRdb's assignment of TRBD1 cannot be checked, as there is no DNA. Germline lookup yields CDR1 MNHNY and CDR2 SVGAGI (reference sequence). CDR3 length: 13 residues. CDR3 region: CASIGATTDTQYF.

J is TRBJ1-1 and V is TRBV12-3 or TRBV12-4; absent DNA, TCRdb's TRBD1 call cannot be checked. The CDR3 length is 15 residues. The CDR3 sequence: CASSRDRGQMTEAFF.

This clonotype is labeled medium-sized (0.01 to 0.1%) based on frequency. The chain uses TRBV19 and TRBJ1-5; absent DNA, TCRdb's TRBD1 call cannot be checked. Germline V gene lookup returns CDR1 LNHDA and CDR2 SQIVND (reference sequence). This CDR3 contains 16 residues. The CDR3 region is CASKGQGARSNQPQHF.

By frequency, this clonotype is medium-sized. The genes are TRBV19 and TRBJ1-3. Germline V lookup: CDR1 LNHDA, CDR2 SQIVND (reference sequence). The CDR3 covers 16 residues. The CDR3 here is CASSSPTGGAGNTIYF.

This clonotype is classed as medium-sized by frequency. The V and J genes are TRBV18 and TRBJ1-5; the TRBD1 assignment by TCRdb is unverifiable without DNA. This CDR3 is 15 amino acids long. CDR1 KGHSH and CDR2 LQKENI come from the germline V gene. This CDR3 is CASSESGPPNQPQHF.

Judged by frequency, this clonotype is medium-sized. V is TRBV6-1 and J is TRBJ1-6. CDR1 is MNHNS and CDR2 is SASEGT in the germline V gene. The CDR3 length is 14 residues. The CDR3 protein is CASSGHSYNSPLHF.

The chain joins TRBV7-9 to TRBJ2-3; without DNA, the TCRdb call of TRBD2 cannot be checked. Germline V CDR1 and CDR2: SEHNR, FQNEAQ (reference sequence). The CDR3 runs 15 residues. The CDR3 loop reads CASSPSAVATDTQYF.

This chain connects TRBV5-1 to TRBJ1-6; the D call from TCRdb, TRBD1, cannot be confirmed without DNA. CDR1 is SGHRS, CDR2 YFSETQ, per germline. The CDR3 contains 14 residues. CDR3: CASSPRDRNSPLHF.

The chain carries TRBV7-2 and TRBJ2-3; without DNA, the TCRdb call of TRBD2 cannot be checked. Germline-derived CDR1 and CDR2 are SGHTA and FQGNSA. This CDR3 has 15 amino acids. CDR3 protein: CASSLGGGRADTQYF.